The sample holds a few counts of the clone carrying this TCR beta chain. This entry comes from a study of early stage breast cancer tumors. Study summary: Of some 15 invasive breast tumors, about a dozen were hormone receptor-positive, HER2-negative.

The V and J ends lost 8 bases and 8 bases respectively, with 12 bases between them. The CDR3 spans 12 residues. Germline V gene data show CDR1 as LNHNV and CDR2 as YYDKDF (reference sequence). TCRdb's copy holds only in-frame clones and misses some; the assay was immunoSEQ multiplex PCR. The top ten hold around 8% of the sample, which has tens of thousands of clones, around 50% seen once. The chain uses TRBV15 and TRBJ1-4, with D possibly matching TRBD1 (6 bases). The sample consisted of breast tumor tissue. The source of this sequence is a person aged 50-59 years with breast cancer. The CDR3 coding sequence is TGTGCCACCGCAGGGGTGGGGGAAAAACTGTTTTTT. Its protein product is CATAGVGEKLFF.